This entry lists 11 T cell receptor beta chains sequenced from one sample in a study of T cell responses to AZD1222 COVID-19 vaccine. Assay: immunoSEQ multiplex PCR; the TCRdb copy retains only in-frame clones and omits some. The sample yields approximately 120,000 clones, roughly 88% seen once. This material consisted of peripheral blood, taken 28 days after the second AZD1222 dose. These receptors were obtained from an adult who received the AZD1222 COVID-19 vaccine.

The V gene is TRBV9, the J gene TRBJ2-5; 9 bases map to TRBD1. The CDR3 runs to 14 residues. Per the germline V gene, CDR1 is SGDLS and CDR2 is YYNGEE. With 2 bases clipped from V and 1 base from J, the junction kept 0 bases outside the gene matches. CDR3 sequence: CASSVTGGQETQYF. CDR3 nucleotide sequence: TGTGCCAGCAGCGTGACAGGGGGCCAAGAGACCCAGTACTTC.

Regarding this clone: Sequence at one end of the junction differs from germline and may be a read error. This chain uses TRBV6-1 with TRBJ2-7, with D possibly being TRBD2 (6 bases). Germline V gene data show CDR1 as MNHNS and CDR2 as SASEGT. The CDR3 contains 14 residues. The CDR3 here is CASSEGTFSYEQYF. The CDR3 DNA reads as TGTGCCAGCAGCGAAGGGACTTTCTCCTACGAGCAGTACTTC.

J is TRBJ2-2 and V is TRBV2, with D tentatively TRBD1 (5 bases). This CDR3 spans 14 amino acids. V was trimmed by 4 bases and J by 4 bases, leaving 10 bases between them. Germline lookup yields CDR1 SNHLY and CDR2 FYNNEI. The CDR3 is CASSGQGGTGELFF. For the CDR3, the DNA is TGTGCCAGCAGTGGGCAGGGTGGCACCGGGGAGCTGTTTTTT.

A note on this clone: A read error may account for a junction end that differs from germline. The chain has TRBV5-6 and TRBJ2-1; 7 bases align to TRBD1. The CDR3 is made up of 13 amino acids. The germline gives CDR1 SGHDT, CDR2 YYEEEE. The CDR3 region has the DNA TGTGCCAGCAGCCCGGGGACAGCGGATGATCAGTTCTTC. Its translation is CASSPGTADDQFF. The variable domain in full, completed from reference TRBV5-6 and TRBJ2-1, reads DAGVTQSPTHLIKTRGQQVTLRCSPKSGHDTVSWYQQALGQGPQFIFQYYEEEERQRGNFPDRFSGHQFPNYSSELNVNALLLGDSALYLCASSPGTADDQFFGPGTRLTVL.

The chain joins TRBV7-9 to TRBJ1-4; no clear D. V was pared by 1 base and J by 5 bases, with 11 bases between. The CDR3 sequence is 15 residues long. CDR1 and CDR2 from the germline V gene are SEHNR and FQNEAQ (reference sequence). The CDR3 DNA is TGTGCCAGCAGCTTAGGAGACAAGTTGAATGAAAAACTGTTTTTT. It encodes CASSLGDKLNEKLFF. Full variable domain (outside the CDR3, taken from reference TRBV7-9 and TRBJ1-4): DTGVSQNPRHKITKRGQNVTFRCDPISEHNRLYWYRQTLGQGPEFLTYFQNEAQLEKSRLLSDRFSAERPKGSFSTLEIQRTEQGDSAMYLCASSLGDKLNEKLFFGSGTQLSVL.

The V call is TRBV10-3, the J call TRBJ2-1; TRBD2 agrees at 16 bases. Germline V CDR1 and CDR2: ENHRY, SYGVKD. The CDR3 is made up of 23 amino acids. Trimming at V came to 0 bases and at J to 4 bases, leaving 18 bases not matched to a gene. The CDR3 here is CAISESWGSGTSGRDAFYNEQFF. The DNA for the CDR3 is TGTGCCATCAGTGAGTCGTGGGGGTCCGGGACTAGCGGGAGGGACGCCTTTTACAATGAGCAGTTCTTC.

This chain joins TRBV12-3 or TRBV12-4 and TRBJ2-7; D gene ambiguous. The CDR3 extends over 11 amino acids. V lost 5 bases and J lost 3, with 5 bases in between. The CDR3 DNA is TGTGCCAGCAGTGACCACTACGAGCAGTACTTC. This encodes CASSDHYEQYF.

The CDR3 loop is CASAGGTYNEQFF. The DNA for the CDR3 is TGTGCCAGCGCTGGGGGGACCTACAATGAGCAGTTCTTC. The rearrangement uses TRBV7-9 and TRBJ2-1; D perhaps matches TRBD2 (6 bases). The CDR3 loop spans 13 amino acids. Per germline, CDR1 SEHNR and CDR2 FQNEAQ (reference sequence). The V end lost 8 bases, the J end lost 2 bases, and 10 bases lay between the germline ends.

The chain couples TRBV9 to TRBJ1-6; TRBD1 aligns across 7 bases. Germline lookup yields CDR1 SGDLS and CDR2 YYNGEE. The V gene end was trimmed by 3 bases and the J gene end by 13 bases; junction bases not matched to a gene: 10. There are 14 residues in the CDR3. CDR3 in amino acids: CASSGDSWLEPLHF. DNA for the CDR3: TGTGCCAGCAGCGGGGACAGTTGGCTTGAGCCCCTCCACTTT.

The chain employs TRBV24-1 and TRBJ2-5; TRBD2 is a possible D gene (6 bases). Between the trimmed V and J ends, which lost 4 bases and 5 bases, there was a span of 13 bases. The CDR3 is 14 amino acids. CDR1 and CDR2 (germline): KGHDR, SFDVKD. The CDR3 protein is CATSDRGAGETQYF. The DNA for the CDR3 is TGTGCCACCAGTGACCGCGGCGCGGGGGAGACCCAGTACTTC.

The V gene is TRBV20-1, the J gene TRBJ2-7; D not resolved. The germline V gene has CDR1 DFQATT and CDR2 SNEGSKA (reference sequence). This CDR3 contains 11 residues. Trimming left V 6 bases short and J 3 bases short, with 9 bases between. In DNA, the CDR3 is TGCAGTGCCACCAGCAGCTACGAGCAGTACTTC. Encoded protein: CSATSSYEQYF.